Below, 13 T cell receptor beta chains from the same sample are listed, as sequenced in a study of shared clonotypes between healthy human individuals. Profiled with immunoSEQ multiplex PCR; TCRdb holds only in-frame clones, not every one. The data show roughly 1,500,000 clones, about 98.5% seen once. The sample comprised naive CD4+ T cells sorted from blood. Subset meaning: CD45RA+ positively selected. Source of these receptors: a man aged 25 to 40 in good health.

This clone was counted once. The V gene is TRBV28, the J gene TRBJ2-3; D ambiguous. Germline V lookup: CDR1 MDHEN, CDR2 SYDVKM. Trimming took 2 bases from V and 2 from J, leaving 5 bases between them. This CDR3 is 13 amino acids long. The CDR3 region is CASSLVATDTQYF. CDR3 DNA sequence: TGTGCCAGCAGTTTAGTCGCCACAGATACGCAGTATTTT.

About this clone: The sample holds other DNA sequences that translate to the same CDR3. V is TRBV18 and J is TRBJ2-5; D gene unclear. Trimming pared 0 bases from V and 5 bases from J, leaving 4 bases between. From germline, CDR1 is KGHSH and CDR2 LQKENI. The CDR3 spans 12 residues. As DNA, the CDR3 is TGTGCCAGCTCACCACCGGACGAGACCCAGTACTTC. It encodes CASSPPDETQYF.

This CDR3 reads CASSLGLAGETLLPYEQYF. CDR3 sequence (DNA): TGTGCCAGCAGCTTAGGCCTAGCGGGAGAGACTTTGCTACCCTACGAGCAGTACTTC. The J gene is TRBJ2-7, the V gene TRBV7-8, with 10 bases aligning to TRBD2. The J segment lost 2 bases and the V segment lost 1 base, leaving 14 bases of the junction unmatched. The germline CDR1 and CDR2 sequences are SGHVS and FQNEAQ. CDR3 length equals 19 residues. Full variable domain (outside the CDR3, taken from reference TRBV7-8 and TRBJ2-7): GAGVSQSPRYKVAKRGQDVALRCDPISGHVSLFWYQQALGQGPEFLTYFQNEAQLDKSGLPSDRFFAERPEGSVSTLKIQRTQQEDSAVYLCASSLGLAGETLLPYEQYFGPGTRLTVT.

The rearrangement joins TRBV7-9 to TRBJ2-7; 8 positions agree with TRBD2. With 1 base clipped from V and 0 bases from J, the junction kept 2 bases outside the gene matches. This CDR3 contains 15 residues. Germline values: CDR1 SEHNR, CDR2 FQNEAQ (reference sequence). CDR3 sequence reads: CASSLGLAISYEQYF. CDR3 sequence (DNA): TGTGCCAGCAGCTTAGGACTAGCGATCTCCTACGAGCAGTACTTC.

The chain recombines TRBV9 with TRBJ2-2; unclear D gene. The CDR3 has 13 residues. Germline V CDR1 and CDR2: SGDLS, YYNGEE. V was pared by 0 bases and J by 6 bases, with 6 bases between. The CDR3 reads CASSVVWSGELFF. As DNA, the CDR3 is TGTGCCAGCAGCGTAGTGTGGTCCGGGGAGCTGTTTTTT.

CDR3 DNA sequence: TGCGCCAGCAGCCAACTAGCGGGAGGGCCCGGAGAGACCCAGTACTTC. Residues: CASSQLAGGPGETQYF. The rearrangement links TRBV4-1 to TRBJ2-5; 12 nucleotides match TRBD2. Germline V gene lookup returns CDR1 MGHRA and CDR2 YSYEKL. CDR3 size: 16 residues. J lost 4 bases, V lost 2 bases, and 5 bases had no gene match.

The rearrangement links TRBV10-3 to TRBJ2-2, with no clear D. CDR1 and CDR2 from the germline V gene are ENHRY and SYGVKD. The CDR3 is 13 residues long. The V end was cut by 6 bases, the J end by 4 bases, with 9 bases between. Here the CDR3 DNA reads TGTGCCATCAGCTTTGACACCACCGGGGAGCTGTTTTTT. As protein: CAISFDTTGELFF.

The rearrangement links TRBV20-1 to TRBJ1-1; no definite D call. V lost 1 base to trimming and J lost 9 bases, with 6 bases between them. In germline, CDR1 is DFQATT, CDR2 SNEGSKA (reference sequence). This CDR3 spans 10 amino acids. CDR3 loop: CSARGNQAFF. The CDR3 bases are TGCAGTGCTAGAGGGAACCAAGCTTTCTTT.

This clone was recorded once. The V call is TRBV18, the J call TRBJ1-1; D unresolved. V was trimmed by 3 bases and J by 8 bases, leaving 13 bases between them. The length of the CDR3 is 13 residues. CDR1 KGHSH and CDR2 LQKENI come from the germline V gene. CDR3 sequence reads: CASSPGLFGEAFF. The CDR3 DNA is TGTGCCAGCTCACCCGGGCTGTTTGGGGAAGCTTTCTTT.

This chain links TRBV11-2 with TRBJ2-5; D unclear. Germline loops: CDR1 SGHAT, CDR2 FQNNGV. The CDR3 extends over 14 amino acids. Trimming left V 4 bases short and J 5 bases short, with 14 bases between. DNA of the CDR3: TGTGCCAGCAGCTCCTACACCGTTAGGGAGACCCAGTACTTC. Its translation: CASSSYTVRETQYF.

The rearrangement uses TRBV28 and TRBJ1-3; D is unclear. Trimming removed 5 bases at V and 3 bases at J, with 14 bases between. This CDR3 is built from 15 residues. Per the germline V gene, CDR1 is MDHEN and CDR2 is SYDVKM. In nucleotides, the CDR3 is TGTGCCAGCAGTCCTCTGGGCATAGATGGAAACACCATATATTTT. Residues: CASSPLGIDGNTIYF.

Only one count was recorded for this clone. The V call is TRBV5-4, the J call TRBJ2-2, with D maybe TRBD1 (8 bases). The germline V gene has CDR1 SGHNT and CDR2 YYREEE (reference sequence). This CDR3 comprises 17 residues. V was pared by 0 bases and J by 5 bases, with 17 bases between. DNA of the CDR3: TGTGCCAGCAGCTTGGCCACTACAGGGGGGGTGACCGGGGAGCTGTTTTTT. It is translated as CASSLATTGGVTGELFF.

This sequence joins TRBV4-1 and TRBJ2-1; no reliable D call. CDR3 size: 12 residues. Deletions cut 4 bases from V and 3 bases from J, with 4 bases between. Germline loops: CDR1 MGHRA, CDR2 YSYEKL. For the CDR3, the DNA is TGCGCCAGCAGCCCCAACTACAATGAGCAGTTCTTC. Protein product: CASSPNYNEQFF.